These 3 T cell receptor beta chains originate from one sample sequenced in a study of PD-1 blockade in classical Hodgkin lymphoma. Relapse was seen in all patients after autologous stem cell transplantation, and brentuximab vedotin exposure was variable. The data were produced by immunoSEQ multiplex PCR, yet TCRdb's version contains in-frame clones alone and is incomplete. The profile shows around 99,000 clones, roughly four fifths of them singletons. The sample consisted of peripheral blood mononuclear cells (PBMCs), taken before the second cycle of nivolumab. The receptors shown here come from a human donor with classical Hodgkin lymphoma.

The chain joins TRBV15 to TRBJ2-7, with D tentatively TRBD1 (6 bases). There are 13 residues in the CDR3. In germline, CDR1 is LNHNV, CDR2 YYDKDF (reference sequence). The V and J ends lost 5 bases and 2 bases respectively, with 10 bases between them. The CDR3 spells CATSARDTYEQYF. CDR3 DNA: TGTGCCACCAGCGCCCGGGACACCTACGAGCAGTACTTC.

This clone has only a few counts. The chain combines TRBV4-2 with TRBJ1-2; D is ambiguous. This CDR3 spans 14 amino acids. The V end was cut by 1 base, the J end by 4 bases, with 10 bases between. Germline lookup yields CDR1 LGHNA and CDR2 YNFKEQ. The CDR3 sequence is CASSQGEGAYGYTF. In nucleotides, the CDR3 is TGTGCCAGCAGCCAAGGGGAGGGAGCCTATGGCTACACCTTC.

The gene calls are TRBV11-3 and TRBJ2-3; TRBD2 might be the D (6 bases). Trimming took off 5 bases at V and 3 bases at J, with 15 bases between the two ends. This CDR3 comprises 15 residues. Germline V gives CDR1 SGHNT, CDR2 YENEEA. In DNA form, the CDR3 reads TGTGCCAGCAGCGCCGGACGGGACTTTACAGATACGCAGTATTTT. It yields the protein CASSAGRDFTDTQYF.